Listed here are 31 T cell receptor beta chains from one sample, sequenced in a study of blood T cell repertoires in COVID-19. The protocol was immunoSEQ multiplex PCR, while the TCRdb copy is restricted to in-frame clones and leaves out a portion. The sample contains 110,000 or so clones, 81% of which appear only once. Material for sequencing was peripheral blood. Receptors were obtained from a man between 50 and 59 years old with acute or convalescent COVID-19.

The chain has TRBV27 and TRBJ2-1; 11 nucleotides line up with TRBD2. V gave up 5 bases and J gave up 3 bases; unmatched junction bases: 15. The germline gives CDR1 MNHEY, CDR2 SMNVEV (reference sequence). This CDR3 region has 19 residues. The CDR3 spells CASSPPRTYSGGGYNEQFF. In nucleotides, the CDR3 is TGTGCCAGCAGTCCCCCACGTACTTATAGCGGGGGGGGCTACAATGAGCAGTTCTTC.

The rearrangement links TRBV5-1 to TRBJ2-3; 7 nucleotides agree with TRBD1. Losses at the gene ends were 4 bases for V and 5 bases for J; bases not matched to a gene: 4. The CDR3 contains 13 residues. Germline lookup yields CDR1 SGHRS and CDR2 YFSETQ. The CDR3 DNA reads as TGCGCCAGCAGCAGGACAGGTCAAGATACGCAGTATTTT. It is translated as CASSRTGQDTQYF.

This clone appeared a single time. This chain uses TRBV30 with TRBJ1-3; 8 bases are a match to TRBD1. There are 14 residues in the CDR3. CDR1 GTSNPN and CDR2 SVGIG come from the germline V gene (reference sequence). The ends lost 5 bases at V and 0 bases at J; junction bases unmatched: 3. CDR3 in DNA: TGTGCCTGGGGACAGGGCGTCTCTGGAAACACCATATATTTT. This codes for CAWGQGVSGNTIYF.

This clone has just a few counts. V gene TRBV5-6 combines with J gene TRBJ1-5, with 9 nucleotides matching TRBD1. From germline, CDR1 is SGHDT and CDR2 YYEEEE. The CDR3 is made up of 14 amino acids. V lost 2 bases and J lost 6; bases outside the gene matches: 3. For the CDR3, the DNA is TGTGCCAGCAGCTTAACAGGGGGCGGTCAGCCCCAGCATTTT. It codes for CASSLTGGGQPQHF. Together with reference TRBV5-6 and TRBJ1-5, the CDR3 gives the full variable domain: DAGVTQSPTHLIKTRGQQVTLRCSPKSGHDTVSWYQQALGQGPQFIFQYYEEEERQRGNFPDRFSGHQFPNYSSELNVNALLLGDSALYLCASSLTGGGQPQHFGDGTRLSIL.

The chain employs TRBV28 and TRBJ1-2; D is unresolved. The CDR3 runs 13 residues. V was pared by 2 bases and J by 8 bases, with 12 bases between. Germline assignment: CDR1 MDHEN and CDR2 SYDVKM. Written as DNA, the CDR3 is TGTGCCAGCAGTTTAAGGCGGTCCGAGGGCTACACCTTC. Translation: CASSLRRSEGYTF.

The chain is built from TRBV6-5 and TRBJ1-3; tentative D call: TRBD1 (6 bases). Germline lookup yields CDR1 MNHEY and CDR2 SVGAGI. CDR3 length: 14 residues. Deletions cut 7 bases from V and 3 bases from J, with 13 bases between. DNA for the CDR3: TGTGCCAGCAAAAACAGGGTCCGTGGAAACACCATATATTTT. It encodes CASKNRVRGNTIYF.

A few counts support this clone. V gene TRBV3-1 (or the pseudogene TRBV3-2) combines with J gene TRBJ1-2, with TRBD1 identical over 8 bases. CDR3 length: 16 residues. The V gene's germline CDR1 is LGHDT and CDR2 YNNKEL (reference sequence). J was trimmed by 8 bases and V by 5 bases; bases with no gene match: 16. The CDR3 protein is CASSDHAGQGAGGYTF. The CDR3 DNA is TGTGCCAGCAGCGATCACGCGGGGCAGGGGGCAGGAGGCTACACCTTC.

This sequence joins TRBV21-1 and TRBJ2-1; the table assigns TRBD1, which was not confirmed against the DNA. TRBV21-1 is given as a pseudogene. The CDR3 extends over 13 amino acids. CDR3 nucleotides: TGTGCCAGCAGCAAACAGGGGGTCAATGAGCAGTTCTTC. Translated: CASSKQGVNEQFF.

The J gene is TRBJ1-5, the V gene TRBV10-2; D is possibly TRBD1 (6 bases). The CDR3 has 15 amino acids. The germline V gene encodes CDR1 WSHSY and CDR2 SAAADI. With 5 bases removed from V and 3 bases from J, the gap between germline ends came to 14 bases. The CDR3 loop is CASSRGGPTNQPQHF. CDR3 sequence (DNA): TGCGCCAGCAGTAGGGGGGGACCGACCAATCAGCCCCAGCATTTT.

CDR3: CATMTSGTDTQYF. Written as DNA, the CDR3 is TGTGCCACCATGACTAGCGGCACAGATACGCAGTATTTT. The chain links TRBV10-3 to TRBJ2-3; 8 bases map to TRBD2. The V gene's germline CDR1 is ENHRY and CDR2 SYGVKD. CDR3 length: 13 residues. J gave up 1 base and V 10 bases, and 4 bases lay outside the gene matches.

This clone was seen once. The chain recombines TRBV5-1 with TRBJ2-5, with a possible D match to TRBD2 (5 bases). The V gene's germline CDR1 is SGHRS and CDR2 YFSETQ. This CDR3 has 15 amino acids. V lost 0 bases and J 5 bases, leaving 14 bases between the germline ends. The CDR3 DNA sequence: TGCGCCAGCAGCTTGGCCCCGGGGTCCGGCGAGACCCAGTACTTC. The encoded protein is CASSLAPGSGETQYF.

The chain has TRBV27 and TRBJ2-2, with TRBD2 matching over 11 bases. Germline V lookup: CDR1 MNHEY, CDR2 SMNVEV (reference sequence). The CDR3 has 17 residues. Germline trimming cut 6 bases from V and 8 bases from J; bases unmatched to any gene: 14. CDR3 sequence reads: CASSHTLAGASRGELFF. The CDR3 DNA follows: TGTGCCAGCAGCCACACACTAGCGGGGGCCTCAAGAGGGGAGCTGTTTTTT.

This chain uses TRBV6-5 with TRBJ1-2; TRBD1 aligns across 11 bases. The CDR3 has 15 amino acids. Germline lookup yields CDR1 MNHEY and CDR2 SVGAGI. V was pared by 6 bases and J by 7 bases, with 10 bases of the junction left unmatched. The chain's CDR3 is CASSLDRGLSLGYTF. The CDR3 nucleotides read TGTGCCAGCAGCTTGGACAGGGGGCTTTCCCTTGGCTACACCTTC.

This chain links TRBV6-5 with TRBJ2-7, with 8 nucleotides matching TRBD1. The junction had 9 bases not matched to a gene; V was cut back by 6 bases and J by 5 bases. The CDR3 covers 14 residues. CDR1 is MNHEY and CDR2 is SVGAGI in the germline V gene. The CDR3 DNA is TGTGCCAGCAGGCCAGGACAGGGCGGCGACGAGCAGTACGTC. It translates to CASRPGQGGDEQYV.

The chain is built from TRBV19 and TRBJ1-2, with TRBD1 matching over 8 bases. The CDR3 covers 18 residues. The junction had 18 bases not matched to a gene; V was cut back by 5 bases and J by 4 bases. Germline-derived CDR1 and CDR2 are LNHDA and SQIVND (reference sequence). CDR3 nucleotides: TGTGCCAGTAGTCGCCGCACGGGGGGACCAGGGGGCGTCTATGGCTACACCTTC. Translated: CASSRRTGGPGGVYGYTF.

This sequence joins TRBV7-7 and TRBJ2-1; 11 bases agree with TRBD2. The length of the CDR3 is 14 residues. The V segment lost 5 bases and the J segment 6 bases; nucleotides outside the gene matches: 3. CDR1 is SSHAT, CDR2 FNYEAQ, per germline (reference sequence). CDR3 residues: CASSPGLAANEQFF. Written as DNA, the CDR3 is TGTGCCAGCAGCCCGGGACTAGCGGCCAATGAGCAGTTCTTC.

The CDR3, as DNA: TGTGCCAGCAGACGAAACACAGGGACTGAAGCTTTCTTT. Translating it yields CASRRNTGTEAFF. This chain links TRBV7-3 with TRBJ1-1; D may be TRBD1 (6 bases). With 6 bases removed from V and 5 bases from J, the gap between germline ends came to 13 bases. The CDR3 length is 13 residues. Germline values: CDR1 SGHTA, CDR2 FQGTGA.

The V gene is TRBV7-2, the J gene TRBJ1-1; D ambiguous. Germline lookup yields CDR1 SGHTA and CDR2 FQGNSA. Trimming cost V 3 bases and J 3 bases, with 8 bases left between them. The CDR3 sequence is 13 residues long. In DNA, the CDR3 is TGTGCCAGCAGCTTCGATACTTACACTGAAGCTTTCTTT. Amino acids: CASSFDTYTEAFF.

The V call is TRBV5-6, the J call TRBJ1-2; D is perhaps TRBD1 (5 bases). Germline values: CDR1 SGHDT, CDR2 YYEEEE. This CDR3 spans 14 amino acids. Trimming took off 3 bases at V and 6 bases at J, with 15 bases between the two ends. The DNA for the CDR3 is TGTGCCAGCAGCTCCGGGGGGAAGGTCGATGGCTACACCTTC. This encodes CASSSGGKVDGYTF.

This clone appeared once. The rearrangement joins TRBV30 to TRBJ2-1, with TRBD2 matching 13 bases. CDR3 size: 18 residues. Losses at the gene ends were 5 bases for V and 0 bases for J; bases not matched to a gene: 10. Germline CDR1 GTSNPN, CDR2 SVGIG (reference sequence). CDR3 coding DNA: TGTGCCTGGCAACCGGGACTAGCGGGGTTAAACTCCTACAATGAGCAGTTCTTC. It is translated as CAWQPGLAGLNSYNEQFF.

This clone was picked up a small number of times. The chain has TRBV12-3 or TRBV12-4 and TRBJ1-5; possible D gene TRBD1, 6 bases. The CDR3 sequence is 12 residues long. Trimming pared 6 bases from V and 7 bases from J, leaving 10 bases between. The CDR3 bases are TGTGCCAGCAGGGACAGCCTCCAGCCCCAGCATTTT. This translates into CASRDSLQPQHF.

The V gene is TRBV5-6, the J gene TRBJ1-1; D not resolved. V lost 4 bases to trimming and J lost 0 bases, with 19 bases between them. Germline assignment: CDR1 SGHDT and CDR2 YYEEEE. The CDR3 consists of 17 residues. CDR3 bases: TGTGCCAGCAGCCCAATCAACCCCCGGAGTATGAACACTGAAGCTTTCTTT. Amino acids: CASSPINPRSMNTEAFF.

The chain links TRBV6-4 to TRBJ1-6; 12 bases map to TRBD1. After removal of 3 bases from V and 9 bases from J, the junction contained 0 bases not matched to a gene. Germline V gives CDR1 MRHNA, CDR2 SNTAGT. The CDR3 contains 14 residues. CDR3 bases: TGTGCCAGCAGTGAGGGACAGGGGGCTTCACCCCTCCACTTT. It specifies CASSEGQGASPLHF.

The J gene is TRBJ2-7, the V gene TRBV27; D gene uncertain. The CDR3 runs to 14 residues. Germline CDR1 MNHEY, CDR2 SMNVEV (reference sequence). The V and J ends lost 6 bases and 2 bases respectively, with 14 bases between them. The CDR3 DNA follows: TGTGCCAGCAGCCGCGGATTCGAAACCTACGAGCAGTACTTC. Amino acids: CASSRGFETYEQYF.

V is TRBV28 and J is TRBJ1-6, with unresolved D. CDR1 is MDHEN and CDR2 is SYDVKM in the germline V gene. The CDR3 is 16 residues long. Trimming stripped 1 base from V and 1 base from J, with 8 bases between. Here the CDR3 reads CASSLYGESYNSPLHF. CDR3 nucleotides: TGTGCCAGCAGTTTATATGGAGAATCCTATAATTCACCCCTCCACTTT. Based on the CDR3 plus reference TRBV28 and TRBJ1-6, the full variable domain is DVKVTQSSRYLVKRTGEKVFLECVQDMDHENMFWYRQDPGLGLRLIYFSYDVKMKEKGDIPEGYSVSREKKERFSLILESASTNQTSMYLCASSLYGESYNSPLHFGNGTRLTVT.

The chain carries TRBV11-2 and TRBJ1-1; TRBD1 aligns across 9 bases. Trimming removed 6 bases from V and 4 bases from J; junction bases left unmatched: 9. From germline, CDR1 is SGHAT and CDR2 FQNNGV. The CDR3 sequence is 15 residues long. The CDR3 loop is CASRVMTGGGTEAFF. The CDR3 DNA follows: TGTGCCAGCAGGGTGATGACAGGGGGAGGCACTGAAGCTTTCTTT.

The chain uses TRBV11-2 and TRBJ1-1; D unclear. Trimming took 1 base from V and 0 from J, leaving 9 bases between them. CDR1 is SGHAT, CDR2 FQNNGV, per germline. The CDR3 totals 15 residues. The CDR3 spells CASSLVRVMNTEAFF. The CDR3 bases are TGTGCCAGCAGCTTAGTACGGGTCATGAACACTGAAGCTTTCTTT.

This rearrangement joins TRBV5-1 to TRBJ2-1; TRBD1 matches at 7 bases. CDR1 is SGHRS, CDR2 YFSETQ, per germline. The CDR3 is 13 residues long. Losses at the gene ends were 0 bases for V and 10 bases for J; bases not matched to a gene: 4. The CDR3 coding sequence is TGCGCCAGCAGCTTGGCTCGGGGACAGGAGCAGTTCTTC. Amino acids: CASSLARGQEQFF.

The V and J genes are TRBV6-5 and TRBJ2-3, with D possibly being TRBD2 (6 bases). The CDR3 loop spans 14 amino acids. CDR1 is MNHEY and CDR2 is SVGAGI in the germline V gene. Trimming removed 7 bases at V and 0 bases at J, with 11 bases between. The CDR3 DNA sequence: TGTGCCAGCACCGGGACTCCTAGCACAGATACGCAGTATTTT. Its translation is CASTGTPSTDTQYF.

The rearrangement joins TRBV19 to TRBJ1-2, with D possibly TRBD1 on 6 matching bases. Trimming removed 11 bases from V and 1 base from J, with 20 bases in between. This CDR3 has 15 residues. CDR1 is LNHDA and CDR2 is SQIVND in the germline V gene (reference sequence). The CDR3 sequence is CASRDQGRGNYGYTF. The CDR3 bases are TGTGCCTCACGTGACCAGGGGAGAGGTAACTATGGCTACACCTTC.

Of note for this clone: In the same sample, other DNA sequences code for this CDR3. V and J are TRBV3-1 (or the pseudogene TRBV3-2) and TRBJ2-2; no reliable D call. Germline loops: CDR1 LGHDT, CDR2 YNNKEL (reference sequence). With 1 base removed from V and 6 bases from J, the gap between germline ends came to 6 bases. This CDR3 is 13 amino acids long. The CDR3 nucleotides are TGTGCCAGCAGCCAAGTTTCTTCCGGGGAGCTGTTTTTT. Translated: CASSQVSSGELFF.